Listed below are T cell receptor beta chains from one sample, sequenced in a study of OX40 agonist ivuxolimab in advanced cancers. The table came from immunoSEQ multiplex PCR; TCRdb's copy has only in-frame clones and leaves some out. The data show some 5,100 clones, approximately 87% seen once. Sequences were derived from CD4+ or CD8+ T cells sorted from blood, sampled in a trial of the OX40 agonist ivuxolimab. These receptor sequences come from an adult with an advanced solid tumor such as melanoma, head and neck, liver or kidney cancer. CDR3s include the opening cysteine and the closing phenylalanine or tryptophan. Each record gives: J gene, D gene, clone size, V gene, CDR3 protein, CDR3 DNA. A D gene is named only where the DNA matches it firmly. Clone size, where shown, is once, few, many, or a class for clones that have expanded.

J gene: TRBJ2-7
D gene: TRBD2
clone size: .
V gene: TRBV5-1
CDR3 protein: CASSLGTSGRAYEQYF
CDR3 DNA: TGCGCCAGCAGCTTGGGGACTAGCGGAAGAGCCTACGAGCAGTACTTC

J gene: TRBJ2-7
D gene: .
clone size: .
V gene: TRBV15
CDR3 protein: CATSRDRFPAEDYEQYF
CDR3 DNA: TGTGCCACCAGCAGAGATCGGTTTCCAGCGGAGGATTACGAGCAGTACTTC

J gene: TRBJ1-1
D gene: .
clone size: .
V gene: TRBV13
CDR3 protein: CASSLFVNTEAFF
CDR3 DNA: TGTGCCAGCAGCTTATTCGTGAACACTGAAGCTTTCTTT

J gene: TRBJ2-7
D gene: .
clone size: .
V gene: TRBV7-8
CDR3 protein: CASSLEVSYEQYF
CDR3 DNA: TGTGCCAGCAGCTTAGAGGTCAGCTACGAGCAGTACTTC

J gene: TRBJ2-7
D gene: .
clone size: .
V gene: TRBV28
CDR3 protein: CASTPLQQGRDYEQYF
CDR3 DNA: TGTGCCAGCACCCCTCTCCAGCAGGGAAGGGACTACGAGCAGTACTTC

J gene: TRBJ2-6
D gene: .
clone size: .
V gene: TRBV7-7
CDR3 protein: CASSPQISATSQANVLTF
CDR3 DNA: TGTGCCAGCAGCCCCCAGATAAGTGCCACAAGTCAGGCCAACGTCCTGACTTTC

J gene: TRBJ2-2
D gene: .
clone size: .
V gene: TRBV5-1
CDR3 protein: CASSLEGPSYTGELFF
CDR3 DNA: TGCGCCAGCAGCTTGGAAGGGCCCTCCTACACCGGGGAGCTGTTTTTT

J gene: TRBJ2-2
D gene: .
clone size: .
V gene: TRBV25-1
CDR3 protein: CAISPPGELFF
CDR3 DNA: TGTGCCATTAGCCCCCCCGGGGAGCTGTTTTTT

J gene: TRBJ1-3
D gene: .
clone size: .
V gene: TRBV7-9
CDR3 protein: CASSLGSSGNTIYF
CDR3 DNA: TGTGCCAGCAGCTTAGGGAGCTCTGGAAACACCATATATTTT

J gene: TRBJ2-1
D gene: .
clone size: .
V gene: TRBV30
CDR3 protein: CAWSVGGAKNEQFF
CDR3 DNA: TGTGCCTGGAGTGTGGGGGGCGCAAAAAATGAGCAGTTCTTC

J gene: TRBJ1-4
D gene: TRBD1
clone size: .
V gene: TRBV19
CDR3 protein: CASSMRQGLANEKLFF
CDR3 DNA: TGTGCCAGTAGTATGAGACAGGGTTTGGCTAATGAAAAACTGTTTTTT

J gene: TRBJ2-3
D gene: .
clone size: .
V gene: TRBV1
CDR3 protein: CTSSQRRGTSGPSTDTQYF
CDR3 DNA: TGCACCAGCAGCCAGAGGAGGGGGACTAGCGGGCCTAGCACAGATACGCAGTATTTT

J gene: TRBJ2-1
D gene: .
clone size: .
V gene: TRBV6-1
CDR3 protein: CASANNEQFF
CDR3 DNA: TGTGCCAGCGCCAACAATGAGCAGTTCTTC

J gene: TRBJ2-5
D gene: .
clone size: .
V gene: TRBV7-9
CDR3 protein: CASSLEQGSGETQYF
CDR3 DNA: TGTGCCAGCAGCTTAGAACAGGGTTCTGGGGAGACCCAGTACTTC

J gene: TRBJ2-1
D gene: .
clone size: .
V gene: TRBV6-4
CDR3 protein: CASSLDHNNEQFF
CDR3 DNA: TGTGCCAGCAGTCTGGACCACAACAATGAGCAGTTCTTC

J gene: TRBJ2-7
D gene: .
clone size: .
V gene: TRBV7-3
CDR3 protein: CASSHVGGHEQYF
CDR3 DNA: TGTGCCAGCAGCCACGTTGGAGGTCACGAGCAGTACTTC

J gene: TRBJ1-2
D gene: .
clone size: .
V gene: TRBV5-4
CDR3 protein: CASSQGYGYTF
CDR3 DNA: TGTGCCAGCAGCCAGGGATATGGCTACACCTTC

J gene: TRBJ2-7
D gene: .
clone size: .
V gene: TRBV19
CDR3 protein: CASSMEAAYEQYF
CDR3 DNA: TGTGCCAGTAGTATGGAGGCCGCCTACGAGCAGTACTTC

J gene: TRBJ1-5
D gene: .
clone size: .
V gene: TRBV11-2
CDR3 protein: CASSFVGQPQHF
CDR3 DNA: TGTGCCAGCAGCTTTGTTGGGCAGCCCCAGCATTTT

J gene: TRBJ2-1
D gene: TRBD2
clone size: .
V gene: TRBV9
CDR3 protein: CASSAASGSRIEQFF
CDR3 DNA: TGTGCCAGCAGCGCTGCTAGCGGGAGCAGGATTGAGCAGTTCTTC

J gene: TRBJ1-3
D gene: TRBD1
clone size: once
V gene: TRBV19
CDR3 protein: CASSWGTGSGNTIYF
CDR3 DNA: TGTGCCAGTAGTTGGGGGACAGGCTCTGGAAACACCATATATTTT

J gene: TRBJ2-1
D gene: .
clone size: .
V gene: TRBV7-6
CDR3 protein: CASSPVSEGEQFF
CDR3 DNA: TGTGCCAGCAGCCCAGTCTCGGAGGGGGAGCAGTTCTTC